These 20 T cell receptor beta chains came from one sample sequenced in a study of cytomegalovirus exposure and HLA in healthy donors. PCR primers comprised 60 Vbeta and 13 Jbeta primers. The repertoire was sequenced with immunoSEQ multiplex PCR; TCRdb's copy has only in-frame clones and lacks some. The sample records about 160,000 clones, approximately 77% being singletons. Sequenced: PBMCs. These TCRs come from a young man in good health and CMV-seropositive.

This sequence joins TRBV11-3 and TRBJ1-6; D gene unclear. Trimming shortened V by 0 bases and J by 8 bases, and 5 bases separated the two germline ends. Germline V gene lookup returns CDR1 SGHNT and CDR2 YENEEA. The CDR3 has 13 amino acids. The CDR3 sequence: CASSLEPDSPLHF. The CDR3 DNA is TGTGCCAGCAGCTTAGAACCAGATTCACCCCTCCACTTT.

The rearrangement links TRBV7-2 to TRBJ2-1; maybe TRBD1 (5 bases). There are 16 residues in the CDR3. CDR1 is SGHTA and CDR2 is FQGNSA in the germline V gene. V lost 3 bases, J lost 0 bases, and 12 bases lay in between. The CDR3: CASSFDSTPSYNEQFF. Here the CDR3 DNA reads TGTGCCAGCAGCTTCGACAGTACCCCCTCCTACAATGAGCAGTTCTTC. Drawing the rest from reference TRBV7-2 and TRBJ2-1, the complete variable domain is GAGVSQSPSNKVTEKGKDVELRCDPISGHTALYWYRQSLGQGLEFLIYFQGNSAPDKSGLPSDRFSAERTGGSVSTLTIQRTQQEDSAVYLCASSFDSTPSYNEQFFGPGTRLTVL.

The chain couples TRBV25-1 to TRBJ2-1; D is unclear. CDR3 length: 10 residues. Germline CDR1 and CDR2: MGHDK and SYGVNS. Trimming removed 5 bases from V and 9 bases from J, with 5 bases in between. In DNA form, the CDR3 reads TGTGCCAGCAGTTTCGGTGAGCAGTTCTTC. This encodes CASSFGEQFF.

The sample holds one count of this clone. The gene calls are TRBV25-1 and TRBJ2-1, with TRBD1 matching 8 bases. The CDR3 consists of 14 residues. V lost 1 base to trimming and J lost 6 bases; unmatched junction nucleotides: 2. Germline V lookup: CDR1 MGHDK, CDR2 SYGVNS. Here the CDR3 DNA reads TGTGCCAGCAGTGAATCGACAGGGGTCAATGAGCAGTTCTTC. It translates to CASSESTGVNEQFF.

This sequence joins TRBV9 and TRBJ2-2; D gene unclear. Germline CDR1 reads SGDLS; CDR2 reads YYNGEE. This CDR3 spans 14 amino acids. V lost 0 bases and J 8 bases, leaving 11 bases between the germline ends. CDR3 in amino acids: CASSVGPSRGELFF. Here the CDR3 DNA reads TGTGCCAGCAGCGTAGGACCCTCGAGGGGGGAGCTGTTTTTT. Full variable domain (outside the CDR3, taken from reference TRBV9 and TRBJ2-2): DSGVTQTPKHLITATGQRVTLRCSPRSGDLSVYWYQQSLDQGLQFLIQYYNGEERAKGNILERFSAQQFPDLHSELNLSSLELGDSALYFCASSVGPSRGELFFGEGSRLTVL.

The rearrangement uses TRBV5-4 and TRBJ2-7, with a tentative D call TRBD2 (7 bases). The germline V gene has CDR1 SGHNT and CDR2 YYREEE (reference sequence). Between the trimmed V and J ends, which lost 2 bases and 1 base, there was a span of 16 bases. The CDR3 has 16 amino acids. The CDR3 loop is CASSFDEGGSSYEQYF. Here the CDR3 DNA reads TGTGCCAGCAGCTTTGATGAGGGGGGGAGTTCCTACGAGCAGTACTTC. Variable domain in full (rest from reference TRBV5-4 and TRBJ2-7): ETGVTQSPTHLIKTRGQQVTLRCSSQSGHNTVSWYQQALGQGPQFIFQYYREEENGRGNFPPRFSGLQFPNYSSELNVNALELDDSALYLCASSFDEGGSSYEQYFGPGTRLTVT.

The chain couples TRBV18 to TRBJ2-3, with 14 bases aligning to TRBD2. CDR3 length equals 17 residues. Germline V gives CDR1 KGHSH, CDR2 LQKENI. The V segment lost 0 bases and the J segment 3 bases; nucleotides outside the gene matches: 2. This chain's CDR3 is CASSPPTSGGATDTQYF. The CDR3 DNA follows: TGTGCCAGCTCACCACCGACTAGCGGGGGGGCTACAGATACGCAGTATTTT.

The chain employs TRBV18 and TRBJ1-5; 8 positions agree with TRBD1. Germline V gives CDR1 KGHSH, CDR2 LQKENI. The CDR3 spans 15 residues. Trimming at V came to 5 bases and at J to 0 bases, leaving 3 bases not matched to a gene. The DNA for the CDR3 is TGTGCCAGCTCATGGACAGGGTCTAGCAATCAGCCCCAGCATTTT. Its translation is CASSWTGSSNQPQHF.

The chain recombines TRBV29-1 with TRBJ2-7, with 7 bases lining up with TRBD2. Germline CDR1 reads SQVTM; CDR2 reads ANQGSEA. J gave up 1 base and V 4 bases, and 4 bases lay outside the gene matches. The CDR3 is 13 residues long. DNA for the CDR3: TGCAGCGTTGTCCCTAGCGGTTCCTACGAGCAGTACTTC. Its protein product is CSVVPSGSYEQYF.

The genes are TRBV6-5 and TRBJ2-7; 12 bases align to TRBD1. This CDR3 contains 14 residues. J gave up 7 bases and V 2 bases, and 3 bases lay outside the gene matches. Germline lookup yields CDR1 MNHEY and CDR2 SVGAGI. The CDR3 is CASSYGTGGGEQYF. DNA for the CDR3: TGTGCCAGCAGTTACGGGACAGGGGGCGGAGAGCAGTACTTC.

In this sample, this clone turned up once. DNA of the CDR3: TGTGCCAGCAGTGGCTCCGGGACAGGGCGAAATGAGCAGTTCTTC. It encodes CASSGSGTGRNEQFF. V usage is TRBV27 and J usage is TRBJ2-1, with TRBD1 matching over 9 bases. The CDR3 covers 15 residues. The V and J ends lost 5 bases and 7 bases, in that order; junction bases with no gene match: 9. Germline CDR1 is MNHEY and CDR2 is SMNVEV (reference sequence).

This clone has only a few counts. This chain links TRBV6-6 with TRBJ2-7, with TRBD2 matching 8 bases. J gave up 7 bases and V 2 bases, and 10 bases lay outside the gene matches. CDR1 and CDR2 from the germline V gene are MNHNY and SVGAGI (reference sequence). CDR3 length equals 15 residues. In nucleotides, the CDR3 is TGTGCCAGCAGTTACGGACTAGCAGCCTCGGCGGAGCAGTACTTC. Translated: CASSYGLAASAEQYF.

The CDR3 bases are TGTGCCAGCGGTCTAACCGGGGAGCTGTTTTTT. It specifies CASGLTGELFF. The V gene is TRBV28, the J gene TRBJ2-2; D uncertain. Germline CDR1 and CDR2: MDHEN and SYDVKM. The CDR3 runs 11 residues. Trimming took off 8 bases at V and 5 bases at J, with 6 bases between the two ends.

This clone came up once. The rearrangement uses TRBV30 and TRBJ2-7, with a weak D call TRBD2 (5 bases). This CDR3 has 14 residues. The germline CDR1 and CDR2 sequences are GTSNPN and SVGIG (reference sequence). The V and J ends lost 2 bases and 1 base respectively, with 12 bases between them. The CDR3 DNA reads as TGTGCCTGGAGTAAGGGAAGGAGGTCCTACGAGCAGTACTTC. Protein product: CAWSKGRRSYEQYF.

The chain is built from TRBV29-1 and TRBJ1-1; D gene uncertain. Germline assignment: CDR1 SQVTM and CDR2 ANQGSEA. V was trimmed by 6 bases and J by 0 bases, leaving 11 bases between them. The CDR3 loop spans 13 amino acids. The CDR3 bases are TGCAGCGTAGAGTTTCCCATGAACACTGAAGCTTTCTTT. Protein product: CSVEFPMNTEAFF.

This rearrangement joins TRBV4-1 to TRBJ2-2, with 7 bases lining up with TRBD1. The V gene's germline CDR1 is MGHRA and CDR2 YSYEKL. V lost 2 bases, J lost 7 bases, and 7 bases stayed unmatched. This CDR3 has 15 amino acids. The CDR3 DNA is TGCGCCAGCAGCCAACGGGACAGCTGGGTCGGGGAGCTGTTTTTT. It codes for CASSQRDSWVGELFF.

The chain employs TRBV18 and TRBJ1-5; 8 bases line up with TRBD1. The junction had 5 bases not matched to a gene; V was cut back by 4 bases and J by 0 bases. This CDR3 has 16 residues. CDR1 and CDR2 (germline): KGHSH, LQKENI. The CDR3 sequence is CASSRNDRGSNQPQHF. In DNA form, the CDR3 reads TGTGCCAGCTCACGAAATGACAGGGGTAGCAATCAGCCCCAGCATTTT.

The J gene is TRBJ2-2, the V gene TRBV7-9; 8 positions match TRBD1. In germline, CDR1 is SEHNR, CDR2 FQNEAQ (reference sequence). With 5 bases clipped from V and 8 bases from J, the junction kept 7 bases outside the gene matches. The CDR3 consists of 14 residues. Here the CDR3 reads CASSPQGARGELFF. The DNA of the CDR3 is TGTGCCAGCAGCCCGCAGGGGGCGCGGGGGGAGCTGTTTTTT.

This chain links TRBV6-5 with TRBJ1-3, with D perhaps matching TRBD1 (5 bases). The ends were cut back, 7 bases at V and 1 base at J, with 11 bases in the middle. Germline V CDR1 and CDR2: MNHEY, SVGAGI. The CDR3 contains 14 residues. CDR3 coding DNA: TGTGCCAGCAAAAAGGGGTGGTCTGGAAACACCATATATTTT. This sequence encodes CASKKGWSGNTIYF.

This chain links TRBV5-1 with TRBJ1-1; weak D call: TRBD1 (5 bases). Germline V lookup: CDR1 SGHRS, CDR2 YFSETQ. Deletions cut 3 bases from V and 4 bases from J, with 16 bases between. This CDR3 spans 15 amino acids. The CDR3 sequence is CASSSGGVRGTEAFF. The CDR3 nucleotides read TGCGCCAGCAGCTCTGGAGGGGTCCGGGGCACTGAAGCTTTCTTT.